This entry lists 11 T cell receptor beta chains sequenced from one sample in a study of a mutant IDH1 vaccine in newly diagnosed glioma (dated by TCRdb to the early 2020s). No antigen has been assigned to these receptors. The library was obtained by the immunoSEQ multiplex PCR assay. Drawn from immuneACCESS, this table holds only the in-frame rearrangements with V and J called that TCRdb kept. Clones are partly lost; checked studies trace under half to an unresolved V gene and leave the rest unexplained. The sample table records tens of thousands of clones; about 74% of these occur just once. In total, the top ten clones hold 4.7% of the sample. The sample's time point label, decoded: week 35, safety follow-up. Every vaccine dose consisted of 300 ug of a 20-mer mutant IDH1 peptide in Montanide, administered subcutaneously together with topical imiquimod. Sequencing was performed on PBMCs, taken from a glioma patient whose treatment included an IDH1 peptide vaccine. These receptors were collected from a man between 50 and 59 years old with glioma.

The chain couples TRBV7-8 to TRBJ2-7, with D possibly matching TRBD2 (5 bases). The V gene's germline CDR1 is SGHVS and CDR2 FQNEAQ. The CDR3 length is 13 residues. With 6 bases removed from V and 3 bases from J, the gap between germline ends came to 12 bases. The CDR3 DNA is TGTGCCAGCAGTATAGGACGGGACTACGAGCAGTACTTC. This codes for CASSIGRDYEQYF.

This chain connects TRBV20-1 to TRBJ2-7; a weak D match, TRBD2 (5 bases). This CDR3 is built from 11 residues. V was trimmed by 3 bases and J by 4 bases, leaving 7 bases between them. Germline values: CDR1 DFQATT, CDR2 SNEGSKA (reference sequence). The CDR3 loop reads CSASAGYEQYF. CDR3 nucleotide sequence: TGCAGTGCTAGTGCGGGTTACGAGCAGTACTTC.

The chain is built from TRBV9 and TRBJ2-1; the match to TRBD2 covers 8 bases. The V gene's germline CDR1 is SGDLS and CDR2 YYNGEE. With V trimmed by 9 bases and J by 9 bases, 8 bases remained unmatched. This CDR3 region has 12 residues. The CDR3 nucleotides are TGTGCCACCTCCGGGGGGGCGGGTGAGCAGTTCTTC. This encodes CATSGGAGEQFF.

J is TRBJ1-1 and V is TRBV10-3; D uncertain. CDR3 length equals 11 residues. Germline lookup yields CDR1 ENHRY and CDR2 SYGVKD. V lost 6 bases, J lost 2 bases, and 4 bases lay in between. The CDR3: CAIRDNTEAFF. CDR3 nucleotides: TGTGCCATCAGGGATAACACTGAAGCTTTCTTT.

The rearrangement uses TRBV13 and TRBJ1-1; D is unresolved. The CDR3 is made up of 16 amino acids. The germline V and J ends were trimmed by 3 bases and 3 bases, with 17 bases remaining between them. Germline-derived CDR1 and CDR2 are PRHDT and FYEKMQ (reference sequence). The CDR3 region is CASSFTMGVRDTEAFF. CDR3 DNA: TGTGCCAGCAGCTTTACGATGGGAGTAAGGGACACTGAAGCTTTCTTT.

J is TRBJ2-5 and V is TRBV5-4; D may correspond to TRBD1 or TRBD2 (5 bases each). The ends were cut back, 0 bases at V and 3 bases at J, with 15 bases in the middle. Germline CDR1 SGHNT, CDR2 YYREEE (reference sequence). This CDR3 spans 16 amino acids. The CDR3 DNA sequence: TGTGCCAGCAGCTTGGGGGGGTTTCGAGGTAAAGAGACCCAGTACTTC. As protein: CASSLGGFRGKETQYF.

The chain links TRBV2 to TRBJ2-1; D uncertain. The CDR3 contains 16 residues. CDR1 and CDR2 (germline): SNHLY, FYNNEI. The ends were cut back, 7 bases at V and 0 bases at J, with 16 bases in the middle. The CDR3 coding sequence is TGTGCCAGCAAGCCCAACCTCCTAAGCTCCTACAATGAGCAGTTCTTC. Translated: CASKPNLLSSYNEQFF. The full variable domain, completed using reference TRBV2 and TRBJ2-1, is EPEVTQTPSHQVTQMGQEVILRCVPISNHLYFYWYRQILGQKVEFLVSFYNNEISEKSEIFDDQFSVERPDGSNFTLKIRSTKLEDSAMYFCASKPNLLSSYNEQFFGPGTRLTVL.

This rearrangement joins TRBV28 to TRBJ2-7, with a weak D call TRBD2 (5 bases). Trimming stripped 6 bases from V and 5 bases from J, with 11 bases between. The CDR3 has 12 amino acids. The germline CDR1 and CDR2 sequences are MDHEN and SYDVKM. The CDR3 bases are TGTGCCAGCAGGGCAGACGGGGACGAGCAGTACTTC. This encodes CASRADGDEQYF. The whole variable domain, filled in from reference TRBV28 and TRBJ2-7, reads DVKVTQSSRYLVKRTGEKVFLECVQDMDHENMFWYRQDPGLGLRLIYFSYDVKMKEKGDIPEGYSVSREKKERFSLILESASTNQTSMYLCASRADGDEQYFGPGTRLTVT.

This clone was detected once. This chain uses TRBV9 with TRBJ2-7, with TRBD1 matching 7 bases. The germline CDR1 and CDR2 sequences are SGDLS and YYNGEE. The V gene end was trimmed by 2 bases and the J gene end by 3 bases; junction bases not matched to a gene: 5. CDR3 length: 14 amino acids. The CDR3 nucleotides are TGTGCCAGCAGCGTCCTGTCAGGGGGCTACGAGCAGTACTTC. Protein: CASSVLSGGYEQYF.

The chain joins TRBV2 to TRBJ1-5; D perhaps matches TRBD1 (5 bases). Germline V gene sequence: CDR1 SNHLY, CDR2 FYNNEI. V gave up 5 bases and J gave up 5 bases, with 10 bases separating them. The CDR3 sequence is 13 residues long. The DNA for the CDR3 is TGTGCCAGCAGTCGCAGGGCCGATCAGCCCCAGCATTTT. Translating gives CASSRRADQPQHF.

The rearrangement links TRBV5-4 to TRBJ2-7; the match to TRBD1 covers 7 bases. Germline V CDR1 and CDR2: SGHNT, YYREEE (reference sequence). The length of the CDR3 is 15 residues. Trimming cost V 4 bases and J 0 bases; bases outside gene matches: 7. CDR3 sequence: CASSQAGDSSYEQYF. In nucleotides, the CDR3 is TGTGCCAGCAGCCAAGCCGGGGACAGCTCCTACGAGCAGTACTTC. Together with reference TRBV5-4 and TRBJ2-7, the CDR3 gives the full variable domain: ETGVTQSPTHLIKTRGQQVTLRCSSQSGHNTVSWYQQALGQGPQFIFQYYREEENGRGNFPPRFSGLQFPNYSSELNVNALELDDSALYLCASSQAGDSSYEQYFGPGTRLTVT.